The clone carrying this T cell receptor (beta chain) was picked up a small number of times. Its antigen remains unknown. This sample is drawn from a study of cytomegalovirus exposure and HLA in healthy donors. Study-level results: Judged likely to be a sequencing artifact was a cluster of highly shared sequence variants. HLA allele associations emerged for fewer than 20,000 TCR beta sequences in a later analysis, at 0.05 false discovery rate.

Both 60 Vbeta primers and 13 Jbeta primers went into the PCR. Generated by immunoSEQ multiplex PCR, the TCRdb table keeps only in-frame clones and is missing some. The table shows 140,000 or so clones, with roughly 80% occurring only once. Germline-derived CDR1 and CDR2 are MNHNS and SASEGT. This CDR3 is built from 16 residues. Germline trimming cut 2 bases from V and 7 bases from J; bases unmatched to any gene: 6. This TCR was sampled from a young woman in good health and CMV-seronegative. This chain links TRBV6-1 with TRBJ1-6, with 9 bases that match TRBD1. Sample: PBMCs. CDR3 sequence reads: CASSEPTGGANSPLHF. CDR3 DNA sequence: TGTGCCAGCAGTGAACCTACAGGGGGCGCGAATTCACCCCTCCACTTT.